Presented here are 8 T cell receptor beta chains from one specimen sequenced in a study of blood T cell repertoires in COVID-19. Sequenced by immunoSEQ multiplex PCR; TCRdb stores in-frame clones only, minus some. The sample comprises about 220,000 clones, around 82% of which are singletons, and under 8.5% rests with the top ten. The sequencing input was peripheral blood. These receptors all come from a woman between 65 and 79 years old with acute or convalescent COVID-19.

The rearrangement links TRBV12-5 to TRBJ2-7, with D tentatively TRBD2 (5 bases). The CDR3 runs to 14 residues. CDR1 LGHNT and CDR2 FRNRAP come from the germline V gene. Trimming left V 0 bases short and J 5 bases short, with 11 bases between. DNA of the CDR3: TGTGCTAGTGGTTTGGTCCCTCTCGGGAACGAGCAGTACGTC. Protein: CASGLVPLGNEQYV.

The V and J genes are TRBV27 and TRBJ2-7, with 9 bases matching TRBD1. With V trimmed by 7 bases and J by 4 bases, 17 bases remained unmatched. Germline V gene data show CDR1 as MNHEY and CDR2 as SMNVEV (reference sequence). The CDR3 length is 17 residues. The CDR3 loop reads CASTHLTGTGYPYEQYV. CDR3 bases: TGTGCCAGCACCCATCTCACCGGGACAGGGTATCCATACGAGCAGTACGTC.

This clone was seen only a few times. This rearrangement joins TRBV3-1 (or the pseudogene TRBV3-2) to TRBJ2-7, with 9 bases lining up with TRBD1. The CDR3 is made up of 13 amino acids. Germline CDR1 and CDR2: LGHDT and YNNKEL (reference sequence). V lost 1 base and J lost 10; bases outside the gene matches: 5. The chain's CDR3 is CASSQGRQGVQYV. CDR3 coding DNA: TGTGCCAGCAGCCAAGGACGACAGGGGGTCCAGTACGTC.

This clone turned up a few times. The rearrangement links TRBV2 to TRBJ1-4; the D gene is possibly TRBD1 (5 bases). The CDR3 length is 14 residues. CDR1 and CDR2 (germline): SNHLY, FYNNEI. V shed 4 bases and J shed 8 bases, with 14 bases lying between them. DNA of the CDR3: TGTGCCAGCAGTGCAGGGCAGACACCCGAAAAACTGTTTTTT. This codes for CASSAGQTPEKLFF.

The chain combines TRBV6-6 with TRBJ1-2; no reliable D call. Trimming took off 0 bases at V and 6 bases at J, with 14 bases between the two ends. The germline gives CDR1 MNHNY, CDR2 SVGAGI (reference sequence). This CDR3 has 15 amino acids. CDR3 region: CASSYSLSQNNGYTF. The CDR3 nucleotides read TGTGCCAGCAGTTACTCGCTCAGTCAGAATAATGGCTACACCTTC.

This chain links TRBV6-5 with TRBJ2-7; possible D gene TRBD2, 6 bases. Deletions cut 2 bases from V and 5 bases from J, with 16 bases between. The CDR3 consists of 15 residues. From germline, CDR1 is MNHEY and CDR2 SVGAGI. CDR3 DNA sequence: TGTGCCAGCAGTTACAGAGCAGCGCGGGGTCACGAGCAGTACTTC. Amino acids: CASSYRAARGHEQYF.

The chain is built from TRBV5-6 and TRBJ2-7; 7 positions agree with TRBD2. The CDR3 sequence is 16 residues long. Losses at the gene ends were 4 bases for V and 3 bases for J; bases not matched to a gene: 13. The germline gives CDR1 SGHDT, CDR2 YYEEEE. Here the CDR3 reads CASSPVGQRGLYEQYF. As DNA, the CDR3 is TGTGCCAGCAGCCCCGTGGGGCAGCGGGGCCTCTACGAGCAGTACTTC.

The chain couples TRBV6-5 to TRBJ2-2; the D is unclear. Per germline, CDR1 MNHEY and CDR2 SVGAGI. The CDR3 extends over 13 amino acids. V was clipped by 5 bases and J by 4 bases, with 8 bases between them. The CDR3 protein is CASSTRFTGELFF. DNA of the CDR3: TGTGCCAGCAGTACCAGGTTCACCGGGGAGCTGTTTTTT.